The entry below gives a single T cell receptor (beta chain) sequence along with its context. Its target antigen remains unknown. The sample holds no much larger clone one base away, and base qualities are not on file. Rearranged TRB sequences spanning V, D and J segments were amplified in a multiplex touch-down PCR with a mixed TRB-A/B primer pool. Illumina adapters and sample indices were attached to the amplicons through two consecutive PCR reactions run with Phusion HS II polymerase. Amplicons were gel-purified using the NucleoSpin Gel and PCR Clean-up kit and were subsequently checked with Qubit and an Agilent 2100 Bioanalyzer. Sequencing of libraries was carried out on an Illumina MiSeq in 600-cycle, single-indexed, paired-end runs. For the original study's pipeline: MiXCR versions 2.12 and 3.0.5 were used to process TRB sequences. A clone was defined as each unique CDR3 nucleotide sequence, and only productive sequences supported by at least two reads were kept. The repertoire metrics were Shannon diversity, evenness, clonality (defined as one minus evenness), and alpha-parameterized diversity profiles covering alpha 0 to 5. The IGoR algorithm was used to compute generation probabilities of clones in paired pre- and post-chemotherapy samples. The raw public data were reprocessed by TCRdb itself: fastp quality trimming at Q25, MiXCR clonotype calling, in-frame beta chains only. Each CDR3 protein gets just one entry, which takes the most common genes and DNA from the rows behind it. None of the V and J calls come from the authors' own analysis; TCRdb made them. The sample contains about 8,700 distinct CDR3 sequences, roughly half of them found a single time. Clones ranked in the top ten supply 20% of the sample.

This sample is drawn from a study of T cell repertoires in aging, cancer and after chemotherapy (dated by TCRdb to between 2018 and 2021). For context, the study as a whole: Six donor age groups were covered, ranging from 30 or younger up to 70 or older, and each group contained at least three individuals. Peripheral blood TCR beta repertoires from healthy donors and cancer patients were profiled to examine immunoaging and T cell reconstitution after chemotherapy. The cohort comprised about 210 cancer patients, over 90 with hematological and approximately 120 with solid cancers, plus 95 healthy donors as a reference group. TCR repertoires from healthy donor controls were recorded over periods of several months to years and showed clear clonal overlap between repeated samplings. The complete dataset included some 9 million TCR reads.

General study outcomes and caveats: Declining TCR diversity with age in healthy donors was mainly explained by loss of richness; in cancer patients, loss of evenness also contributed. In both cancer cohorts, the median generation probability rose over the chemotherapy interval, which suggests that the repertoire was reconstituted through rebound thymic output. Compared with age-matched healthy donors, untreated patients with hematological or solid cancers had significantly lower TCR diversity and higher clonality in blood. According to the authors, the repertoire data do not permit conclusions about immunological memory after chemotherapy.

From the germline V gene, CDR1 is MNHEY and CDR2 is SVGAGI. The CDR3 has 16 amino acids, counting the end cysteine and phenylalanine. Only CDR3 DNA is held: 48 bases, read in frame from base 1. Trimming removed 5 bases from V and 1 base from J; the gene matches leave 5 bases unexplained. TCR beta rearrangements were amplified from genomic DNA isolated from peripheral blood, not from sorted cells or RNA. The sequenced material came from blood. The chain uses TRBV6-5 and TRBJ2-3, with 11 junctional bases fitting TRBD2. The receptor was derived from a human donor in good health. CDR3 loop: CASSTLAGGRTDTQYF. The sequenced DNA is TGTGCCAGCAGTACCTTAGCGGGGGGGCGCACAGATACGCAGTATTTT.